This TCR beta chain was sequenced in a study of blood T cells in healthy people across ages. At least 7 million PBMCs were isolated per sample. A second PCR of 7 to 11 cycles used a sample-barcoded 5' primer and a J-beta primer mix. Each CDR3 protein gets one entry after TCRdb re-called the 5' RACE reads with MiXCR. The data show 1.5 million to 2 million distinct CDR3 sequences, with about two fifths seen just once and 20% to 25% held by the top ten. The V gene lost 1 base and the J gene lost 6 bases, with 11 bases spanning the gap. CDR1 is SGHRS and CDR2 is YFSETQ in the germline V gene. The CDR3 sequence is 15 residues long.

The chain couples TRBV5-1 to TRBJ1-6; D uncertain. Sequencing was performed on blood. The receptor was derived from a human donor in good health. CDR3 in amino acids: CASSLQGIPNSPLHF. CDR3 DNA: TGCGCCAGCAGCTTGCAAGGGATTCCTAATTCACCCCTCCACTTT.